The 8 T cell receptor beta chains presented below share a single source sample, sequenced in a study of T-cell reconstitution after alpha-beta-depleted transplantation in children. Unique molecular identifiers were incorporated during preparation of the TCRbeta library. TCRdb used MiXCR to reprocess the PCR reads, holding one entry per CDR3 protein. Of about 980,000 distinct CDR3 sequences in the sample, less than 30% were seen once. The starting material was PBMCs, mostly from graft donor cells, obtained 360 days after TCRalphabeta/CD19-depleted stem cell transplant. All receptors come from a boy under two years old who had a stem cell transplant for SCID, so the T cells may come from the graft donor.

The genes are TRBV5-1 and TRBJ2-1; D gene unclear. The V and J ends lost 3 bases and 0 bases respectively, with 7 bases between them. CDR1 and CDR2 from the germline V gene are SGHRS and YFSETQ. The CDR3 is 14 amino acids. The CDR3 spells CASSWRSSYNEQFF. The CDR3 DNA sequence: TGCGCCAGCAGCTGGCGGAGCTCCTACAATGAGCAGTTCTTC.

This chain uses TRBV6-5 with TRBJ2-3, with D hard to call. V was shortened by 7 bases and J by 8 bases, with 13 bases between the two germline ends. CDR3 length: 12 residues. CDR1 and CDR2 from the germline V gene are MNHEY and SVGAGI. In DNA, the CDR3 is TGTGCCAGCACCGGTTACGGCCGTACGCAGTATTTT. Its protein is CASTGYGRTQYF.

This clonotype was observed a few times. The chain is built from TRBV20-1 and TRBJ2-1; D may correspond to TRBD1 or TRBD2 (5 bases each). Per germline, CDR1 DFQATT and CDR2 SNEGSKA (reference sequence). The CDR3 spans 16 residues. Trimming cost V 1 base and J 2 bases, with 15 bases left between them. This CDR3 is CSARGVSGQAYNEQFF. CDR3 sequence (DNA): TGCAGTGCTAGAGGGGTATCGGGGCAGGCCTACAATGAGCAGTTCTTC.

This chain uses TRBV12-3 or TRBV12-4 with TRBJ2-5; D remains unclear. Deletions cut 6 bases from V and 8 bases from J, with 13 bases between. CDR3 length: 12 residues. This chain's CDR3 is CASSPLVGTQYF. The CDR3 region has the DNA TGTGCCAGCAGCCCCTTGGTGGGCACCCAGTACTTC.

The J gene is TRBJ1-5, the V gene TRBV9, with TRBD1 matching over 11 bases. Germline assignment: CDR1 SGDLS and CDR2 YYNGEE. V lost 3 bases and J lost 6; bases outside the gene matches: 5. The CDR3 runs to 15 residues. CDR3 bases: TGTGCCAGCAGCGAGGGGACAGGGGGGGGTCAGCCCCAGCATTTT. Its translation: CASSEGTGGGQPQHF.

This clonotype turned up a few times. This rearrangement joins TRBV15 to TRBJ2-7; 7 nucleotides line up with TRBD1. With V trimmed by 5 bases and J by 0 bases, 7 bases remained unmatched. Germline values: CDR1 LNHNV, CDR2 YYDKDF (reference sequence). The CDR3 contains 15 residues. CDR3 protein: CATSPGGYRSYEQYF. DNA for the CDR3: TGTGCCACCAGCCCAGGGGGTTACCGCTCCTACGAGCAGTACTTC.

CDR3 amino acids: CASRRDDTGELFF. CDR3 sequence (DNA): TGTGCCAGCAGGCGGGACGACACCGGGGAGCTGTTTTTT. The chain recombines TRBV2 with TRBJ2-2, with D tentatively TRBD2 (6 bases). V was shortened by 6 bases and J by 3 bases, with 8 bases between the two germline ends. The length of the CDR3 is 13 residues. CDR1 SNHLY and CDR2 FYNNEI come from the germline V gene. Full variable domain (rest looked up from reference TRBV2 and TRBJ2-2): EPEVTQTPSHQVTQMGQEVILRCVPISNHLYFYWYRQILGQKVEFLVSFYNNEISEKSEIFDDQFSVERPDGSNFTLKIRSTKLEDSAMYFCASRRDDTGELFFGEGSRLTVL.

The chain employs TRBV29-1 and TRBJ2-3; TRBD1 might be the D (5 bases). Trimming stripped 3 bases from V and 7 bases from J, with 11 bases between. Looked up from germline, CDR1 is SQVTM and CDR2 is ANQGSEA. The CDR3 is 12 residues long. CDR3 sequence reads: CSVDMSGNTQYF. CDR3 nucleotides: TGCAGCGTTGATATGTCAGGGAATACGCAGTATTTT.